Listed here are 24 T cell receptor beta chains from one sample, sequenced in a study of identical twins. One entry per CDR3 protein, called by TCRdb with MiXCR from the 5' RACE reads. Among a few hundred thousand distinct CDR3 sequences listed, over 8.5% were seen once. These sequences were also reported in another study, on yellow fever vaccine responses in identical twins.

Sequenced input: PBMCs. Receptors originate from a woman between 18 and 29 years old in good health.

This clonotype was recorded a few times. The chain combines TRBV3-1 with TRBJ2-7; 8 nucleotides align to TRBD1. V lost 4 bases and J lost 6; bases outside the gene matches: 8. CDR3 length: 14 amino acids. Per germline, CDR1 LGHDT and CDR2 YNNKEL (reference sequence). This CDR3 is CASSRRQGFVEQYF. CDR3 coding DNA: TGTGCCAGCAGCCGGAGACAGGGGTTCGTCGAGCAGTACTTC.

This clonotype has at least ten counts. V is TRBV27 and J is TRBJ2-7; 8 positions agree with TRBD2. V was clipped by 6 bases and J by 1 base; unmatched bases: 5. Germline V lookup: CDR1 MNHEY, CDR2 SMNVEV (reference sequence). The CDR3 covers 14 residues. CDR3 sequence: CASRTGTSSYEQYF. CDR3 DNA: TGTGCCAGCAGAACCGGGACTAGTTCCTACGAGCAGTACTTC.

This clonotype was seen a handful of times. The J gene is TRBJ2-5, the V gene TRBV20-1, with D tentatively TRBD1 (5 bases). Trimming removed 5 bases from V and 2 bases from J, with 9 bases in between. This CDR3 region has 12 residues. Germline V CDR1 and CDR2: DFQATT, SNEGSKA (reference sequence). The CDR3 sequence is CSAPRQQETQYF. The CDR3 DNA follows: TGCAGTGCTCCTAGACAGCAAGAGACCCAGTACTTC.

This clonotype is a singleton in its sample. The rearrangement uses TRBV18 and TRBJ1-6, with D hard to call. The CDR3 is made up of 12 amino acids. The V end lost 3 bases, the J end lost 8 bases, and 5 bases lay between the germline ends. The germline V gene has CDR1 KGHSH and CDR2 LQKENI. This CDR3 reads CASSPQDSPLHF. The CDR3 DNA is TGTGCCAGCTCACCTCAGGATTCACCCCTCCACTTT.

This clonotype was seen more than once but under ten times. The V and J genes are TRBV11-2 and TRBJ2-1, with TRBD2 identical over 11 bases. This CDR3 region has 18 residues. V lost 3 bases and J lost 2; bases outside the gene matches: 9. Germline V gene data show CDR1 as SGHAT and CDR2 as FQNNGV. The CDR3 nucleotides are TGTGCCAGCAGCTTTTTGGGTTTAGCGGGAGGGCCCTACAATGAGCAGTTCTTC. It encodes CASSFLGLAGGPYNEQFF.

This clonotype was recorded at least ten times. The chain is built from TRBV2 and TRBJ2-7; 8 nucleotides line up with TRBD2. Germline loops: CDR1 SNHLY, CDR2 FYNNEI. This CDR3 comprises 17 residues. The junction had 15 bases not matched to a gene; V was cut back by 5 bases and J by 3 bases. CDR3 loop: CASSINLGLAEDYEQYF. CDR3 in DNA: TGTGCCAGCAGTATAAACCTTGGACTAGCCGAAGACTACGAGCAGTACTTC.

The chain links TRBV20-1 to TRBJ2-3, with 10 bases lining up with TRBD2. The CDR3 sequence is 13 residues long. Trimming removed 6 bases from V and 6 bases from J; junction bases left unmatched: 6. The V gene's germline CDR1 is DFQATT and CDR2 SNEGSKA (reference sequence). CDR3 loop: CSATSGATDTQYF. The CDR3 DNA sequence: TGCAGTGCAACTAGCGGGGCTACGGATACGCAGTATTTT.

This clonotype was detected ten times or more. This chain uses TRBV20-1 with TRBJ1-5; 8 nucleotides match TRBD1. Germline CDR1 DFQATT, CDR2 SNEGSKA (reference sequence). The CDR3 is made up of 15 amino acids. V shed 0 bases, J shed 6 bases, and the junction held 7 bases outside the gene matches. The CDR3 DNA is TGCAGTGCTAGAGAGGACAGGGAACTTAGTCAGCCCCAGCATTTT. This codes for CSAREDRELSQPQHF.

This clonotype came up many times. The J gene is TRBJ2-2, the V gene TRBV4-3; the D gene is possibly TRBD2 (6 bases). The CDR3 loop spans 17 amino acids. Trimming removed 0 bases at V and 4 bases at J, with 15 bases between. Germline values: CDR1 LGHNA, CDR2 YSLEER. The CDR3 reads CASSQDPSGVGTGELFF. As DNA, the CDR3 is TGCGCCAGCAGCCAAGACCCCTCGGGAGTTGGCACCGGGGAGCTGTTTTTT.

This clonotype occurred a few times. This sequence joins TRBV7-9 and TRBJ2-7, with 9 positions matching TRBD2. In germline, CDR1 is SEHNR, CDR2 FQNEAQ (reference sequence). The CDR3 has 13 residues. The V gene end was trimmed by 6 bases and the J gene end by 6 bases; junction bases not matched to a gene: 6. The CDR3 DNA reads TGTGCCAGCAGGAGAGCGGGGGGCAGCGAGCAGTACTTC. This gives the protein CASRRAGGSEQYF.

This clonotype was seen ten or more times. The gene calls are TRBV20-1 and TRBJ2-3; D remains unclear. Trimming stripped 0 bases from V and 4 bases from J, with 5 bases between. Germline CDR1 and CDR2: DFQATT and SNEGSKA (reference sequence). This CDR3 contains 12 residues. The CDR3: CSARDPPDTQYF. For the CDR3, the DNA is TGCAGTGCTAGAGATCCCCCAGATACGCAGTATTTT.

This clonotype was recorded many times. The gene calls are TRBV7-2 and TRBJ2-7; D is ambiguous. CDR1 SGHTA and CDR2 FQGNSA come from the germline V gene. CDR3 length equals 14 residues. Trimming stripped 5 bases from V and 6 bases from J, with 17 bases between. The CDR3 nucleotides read TGTGCCAGCAGCCCCTCCGGGCTCCTCGTCGAGCAGTACTTC. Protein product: CASSPSGLLVEQYF.

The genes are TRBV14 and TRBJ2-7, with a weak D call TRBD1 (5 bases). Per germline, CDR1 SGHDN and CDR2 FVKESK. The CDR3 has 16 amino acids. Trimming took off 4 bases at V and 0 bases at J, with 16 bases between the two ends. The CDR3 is CASSPLTGRSSYEQYF. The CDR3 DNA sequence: TGTGCCAGCAGCCCCCTTACAGGCAGGAGCTCCTACGAGCAGTACTTC.

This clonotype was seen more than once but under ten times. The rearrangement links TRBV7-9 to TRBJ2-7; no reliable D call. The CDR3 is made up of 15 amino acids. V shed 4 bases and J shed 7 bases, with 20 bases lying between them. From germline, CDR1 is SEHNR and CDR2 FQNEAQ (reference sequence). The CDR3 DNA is TGTGCCAGCAGCTCCTCGGTTGGGCCCGGTAGTGAGCAGTACTTC. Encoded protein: CASSSSVGPGSEQYF. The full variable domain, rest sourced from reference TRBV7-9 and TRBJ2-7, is DTGVSQNPRHKITKRGQNVTFRCDPISEHNRLYWYRQTLGQGPEFLTYFQNEAQLEKSRLLSDRFSAERPKGSFSTLEIQRTEQGDSAMYLCASSSSVGPGSEQYFGPGTRLTVT.

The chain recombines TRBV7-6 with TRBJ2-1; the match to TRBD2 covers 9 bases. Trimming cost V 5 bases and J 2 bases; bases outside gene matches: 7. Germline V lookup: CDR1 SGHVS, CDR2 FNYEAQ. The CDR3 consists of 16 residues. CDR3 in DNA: TGTGCCAGCAGCCAGAAAGCGGGAGGCCCCTACAATGAGCAGTTCTTC. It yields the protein CASSQKAGGPYNEQFF.

In nucleotides, the CDR3 is TGCGCCAGCAGCCAAGTCCGGACTAGCGGCAGTCAGGAGCAGTTCTTC. Translated, it gives CASSQVRTSGSQEQFF. The rearrangement joins TRBV4-1 to TRBJ2-1, with 10 bases aligning to TRBD2. V gave up 1 base and J gave up 10 bases; unmatched junction bases: 10. The CDR3 runs 16 residues. Germline CDR1 is MGHRA and CDR2 is YSYEKL.

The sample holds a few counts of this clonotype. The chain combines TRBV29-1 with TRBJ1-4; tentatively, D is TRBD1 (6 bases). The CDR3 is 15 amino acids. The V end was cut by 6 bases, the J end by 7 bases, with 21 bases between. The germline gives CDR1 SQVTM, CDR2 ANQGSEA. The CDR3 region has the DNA TGCAGCGTGAAGAATTACAGGGAAAGCGGTGAAAAACTGTTTTTT. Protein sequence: CSVKNYRESGEKLFF.

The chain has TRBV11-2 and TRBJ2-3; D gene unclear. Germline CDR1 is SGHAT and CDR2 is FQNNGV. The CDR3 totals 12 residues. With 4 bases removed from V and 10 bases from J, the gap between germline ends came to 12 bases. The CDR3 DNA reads TGTGCCAGCAGCTCTGCTAGAAGTGCGCAGTATTTT. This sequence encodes CASSSARSAQYF.

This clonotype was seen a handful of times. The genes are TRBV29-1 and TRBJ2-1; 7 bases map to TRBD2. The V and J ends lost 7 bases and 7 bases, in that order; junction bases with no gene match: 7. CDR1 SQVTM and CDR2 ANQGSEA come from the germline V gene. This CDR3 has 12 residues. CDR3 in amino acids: CSAEGRGNEQFF. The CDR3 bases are TGCAGCGCAGAGGGGCGGGGGAATGAGCAGTTCTTC.

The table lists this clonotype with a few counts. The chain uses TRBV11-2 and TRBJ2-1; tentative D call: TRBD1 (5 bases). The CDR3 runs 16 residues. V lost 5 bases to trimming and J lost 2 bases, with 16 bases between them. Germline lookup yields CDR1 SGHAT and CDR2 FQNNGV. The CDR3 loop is CASSDWGGSTYNEQFF. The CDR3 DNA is TGTGCCAGCAGCGACTGGGGCGGATCAACCTACAATGAGCAGTTCTTC.

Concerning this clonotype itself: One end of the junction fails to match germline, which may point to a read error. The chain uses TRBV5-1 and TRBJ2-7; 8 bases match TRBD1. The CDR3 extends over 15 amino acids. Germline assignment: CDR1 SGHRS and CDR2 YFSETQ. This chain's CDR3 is CDSTLSGTGTYEQYF. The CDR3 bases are TGCGACAGCACTCTATCCGGGACAGGAACCTACGAGCAGTACTTC.

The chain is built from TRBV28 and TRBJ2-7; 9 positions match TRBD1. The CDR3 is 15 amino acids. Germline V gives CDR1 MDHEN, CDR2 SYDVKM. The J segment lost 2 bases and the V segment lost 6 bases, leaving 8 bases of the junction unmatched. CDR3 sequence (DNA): TGTGCCAGCAGGTTAACGACAGGGGGACCCTACGAGCAGTACTTC. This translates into CASRLTTGGPYEQYF.

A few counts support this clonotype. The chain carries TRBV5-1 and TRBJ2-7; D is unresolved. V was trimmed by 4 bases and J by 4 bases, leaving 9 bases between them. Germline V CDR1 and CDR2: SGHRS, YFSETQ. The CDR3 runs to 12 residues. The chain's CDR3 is CASSGDRYEQYF. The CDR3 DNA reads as TGCGCCAGCAGCGGAGATCGGTACGAGCAGTACTTC.

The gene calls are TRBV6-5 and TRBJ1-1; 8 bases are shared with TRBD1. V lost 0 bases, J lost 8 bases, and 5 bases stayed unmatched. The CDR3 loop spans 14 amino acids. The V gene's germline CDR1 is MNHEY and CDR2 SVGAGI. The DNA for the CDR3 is TGTGCCAGCAGTTACTCAGGACAGGGTGCCGAAGCTTTCTTT. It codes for CASSYSGQGAEAFF.